This TCR beta chain was recovered during a study of PD-1 blockade in mismatch repair-deficient tumors. Clones were sequenced by immunoSEQ multiplex PCR, and TCRdb holds only the in-frame ones, with some missing. The sample has some 120,000 clones, 88% seen once. CDR1 and CDR2 (germline): MNHNS, SASEGT. The length of the CDR3 is 14 residues. Trimming cost V 1 base and J 4 bases, with 10 bases left between them. V usage is TRBV6-1 and J usage is TRBJ1-2, with no clear D. The sequence was collected from an adult with mismatch repair-deficient cancer. This material consisted of peripheral blood, taken roughly 70 weeks after starting pembrolizumab. CDR3 sequence: CASSEGEGSYGYTF. In DNA, the CDR3 is TGTGCCAGCAGTGAAGGGGAGGGAAGCTATGGCTACACCTTC.